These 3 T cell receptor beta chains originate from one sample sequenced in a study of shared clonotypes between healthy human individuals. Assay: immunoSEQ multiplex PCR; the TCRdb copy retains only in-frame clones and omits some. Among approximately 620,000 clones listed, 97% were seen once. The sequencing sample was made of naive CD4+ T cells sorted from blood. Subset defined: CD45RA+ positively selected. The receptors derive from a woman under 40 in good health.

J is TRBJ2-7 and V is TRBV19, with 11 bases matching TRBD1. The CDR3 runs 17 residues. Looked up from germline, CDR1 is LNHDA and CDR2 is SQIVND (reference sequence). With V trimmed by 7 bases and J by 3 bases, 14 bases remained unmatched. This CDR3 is CASKRTGGADSRYEQYF. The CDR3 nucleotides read TGTGCCAGTAAAAGGACAGGGGGCGCGGATTCTCGCTACGAGCAGTACTTC.

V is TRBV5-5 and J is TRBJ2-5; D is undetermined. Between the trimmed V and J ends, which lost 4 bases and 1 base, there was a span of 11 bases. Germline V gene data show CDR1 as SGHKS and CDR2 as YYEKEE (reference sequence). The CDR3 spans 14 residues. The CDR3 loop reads CASSLLRAQETQYF. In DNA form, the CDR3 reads TGTGCCAGCAGCCTCCTCCGGGCCCAAGAGACCCAGTACTTC.

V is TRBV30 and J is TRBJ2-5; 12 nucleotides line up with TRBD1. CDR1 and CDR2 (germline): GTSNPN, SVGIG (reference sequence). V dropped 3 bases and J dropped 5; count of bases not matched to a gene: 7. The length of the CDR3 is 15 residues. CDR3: CAWSQGQGARETQYF. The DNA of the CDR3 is TGTGCCTGGAGCCAGGGACAGGGGGCGCGGGAGACCCAGTACTTC.